A selection of T cell receptor beta chains follows, all from one sample in a study of blood T cell repertoires in COVID-19. Profiling relied on immunoSEQ multiplex PCR, and the TCRdb table lists in-frame clones only, not all of them. This sample yields under 300,000 clones, of which roughly 90% are seen a single time; under 6.5% belongs to the top ten. The sequenced material came from peripheral blood. The source of these receptors is a man in his 60s with acute or convalescent COVID-19. Both conserved end residues are part of each CDR3. Each record gives: V gene, CDR3 length, clone size, J gene, D gene, CDR3 DNA, CDR3 protein. The D gene is left open where the match is weak. Expanded clones are given a class, and other clones once, few, many or no size at all.

v_gene: TRBV24-1; len: 13; abundance: .; j_gene: TRBJ1-4; d_gene: .; CDR3nt: TGTGCCACCAGAGTAGCAACTAATGAAAAACTGTTTTTT; CDR3aa: CATRVATNEKLFF
v_gene: TRBV27; len: 13; abundance: .; j_gene: TRBJ1-2; d_gene: .; CDR3nt: TGTGCCAGCAGTCCGCGGGGTTCCTATGGCTACACCTTC; CDR3aa: CASSPRGSYGYTF
v_gene: TRBV13; len: 17; abundance: .; j_gene: TRBJ2-3; d_gene: TRBD2; CDR3nt: TGTGCCAGCAGCCCCAGCGGGAGCTCGGGGGGAACAGATACGCAGTATTTT; CDR3aa: CASSPSGSSGGTDTQYF
v_gene: TRBV24-1; len: 11; abundance: .; j_gene: TRBJ2-1; d_gene: TRBD2; CDR3nt: TGTGCCACCAGCGGGAGGGATGAGCAGTTCTTC; CDR3aa: CATSGRDEQFF
v_gene: TRBV6-6; len: 14; abundance: .; j_gene: TRBJ2-7; d_gene: TRBD2; CDR3nt: TGTGCCAGCAGTCCCCTAGCGGGAGGCACCGAGCAGTACTTC; CDR3aa: CASSPLAGGTEQYF
v_gene: TRBV11-1; len: 16; abundance: few; j_gene: TRBJ1-2; d_gene: TRBD1; CDR3nt: TGTGCCAGCAGCTCACAGTACAGGGGGCATGACTATGGCTACACCTTC; CDR3aa: CASSSQYRGHDYGYTF
v_gene: TRBV30; len: 15; abundance: .; j_gene: TRBJ1-5; d_gene: .; CDR3nt: TGTGCCTGGAGTCAATCGGGAGGGGGTGTTCAGCCCCAGCATTTT; CDR3aa: CAWSQSGGGVQPQHF
v_gene: TRBV12-3/TRBV12-4; len: 12; abundance: once; j_gene: TRBJ1-6; d_gene: .; CDR3nt: TGTGCCAGCAGTTTCCCAAATTCACCCCTCCACTTT; CDR3aa: CASSFPNSPLHF
v_gene: TRBV10-2; len: 13; abundance: .; j_gene: TRBJ2-1; d_gene: .; CDR3nt: TGCGCCAGCAGATTGAACAGGGACAATGAGCAGTTCTTC; CDR3aa: CASRLNRDNEQFF
v_gene: TRBV7-2; len: 14; abundance: .; j_gene: TRBJ2-7; d_gene: TRBD1; CDR3nt: TGTGCCAGCAGCTTAGACAGGGGCTCCTACGAGCAGTACTTC; CDR3aa: CASSLDRGSYEQYF
v_gene: TRBV19; len: 19; abundance: .; j_gene: TRBJ1-5; d_gene: TRBD1; CDR3nt: TGTGCCAGTAGCCTAGCGTGGGACAGGGGGCATGAGAGCAATCAGCCCCAGCATTTT; CDR3aa: CASSLAWDRGHESNQPQHF
v_gene: TRBV12-3/TRBV12-4; len: 13; abundance: .; j_gene: TRBJ1-5; d_gene: .; CDR3nt: TGTGCCAGCTCTCTGGACACAAATCAGCCCCAGCATTTT; CDR3aa: CASSLDTNQPQHF
v_gene: TRBV28; len: 16; abundance: .; j_gene: TRBJ1-1; d_gene: .; CDR3nt: TGTGCCAGCAGTCCCCCGCGGGGGGGGGCGTACACTGAAGCTTTCTTT; CDR3aa: CASSPPRGGAYTEAFF
v_gene: TRBV19; len: 16; abundance: .; j_gene: TRBJ1-2; d_gene: TRBD1; CDR3nt: TGTGCCAGTCACAAAGGACAGGGGAATAATGACTATGGCTACACCTTC; CDR3aa: CASHKGQGNNDYGYTF
v_gene: TRBV28; len: 13; abundance: .; j_gene: TRBJ2-7; d_gene: .; CDR3nt: TGTGCCAGCAATACCGAAACGCCCCGGGAGCAGTACTTC; CDR3aa: CASNTETPREQYF
v_gene: TRBV15; len: 16; abundance: .; j_gene: TRBJ2-3; d_gene: TRBD2; CDR3nt: TGTGCCACCAGCGGATACCGAGCGGGATACACAGATACGCAGTATTTT; CDR3aa: CATSGYRAGYTDTQYF
v_gene: TRBV10-3; len: 14; abundance: .; j_gene: TRBJ2-1; d_gene: TRBD2; CDR3nt: TGTGCCATCAGTGAACTAGCGGGGAACAATGAGCAGTTCTTC; CDR3aa: CAISELAGNNEQFF
v_gene: TRBV11-2; len: 15; abundance: .; j_gene: TRBJ2-7; d_gene: TRBD1; CDR3nt: TGTGCCAGCAGCTTAGTTGGGGACAGGGCCTACGAGCAGTACTTC; CDR3aa: CASSLVGDRAYEQYF
v_gene: TRBV7-9; len: 17; abundance: .; j_gene: TRBJ2-5; d_gene: TRBD1; CDR3nt: TGTGCCAGCAGCTTATATCTGTTCCCAGGGGGACAAGAGACCCAGTACTTC; CDR3aa: CASSLYLFPGGQETQYF
v_gene: TRBV4-3; len: 15; abundance: .; j_gene: TRBJ1-3; d_gene: TRBD1; CDR3nt: TGCGCCAGCAGCCAATCGAGGGGGCCTGGAAACACCATATATTTT; CDR3aa: CASSQSRGPGNTIYF
v_gene: TRBV18; len: 17; abundance: .; j_gene: TRBJ1-3; d_gene: .; CDR3nt: TGTGCCAGCTCACCACCGACAGGACTCGTCTCTGGAAACACCATATATTTT; CDR3aa: CASSPPTGLVSGNTIYF
v_gene: TRBV28; len: 17; abundance: .; j_gene: TRBJ2-2; d_gene: .; CDR3nt: TGTGCCAGCAGCCCAATTCGACGTAGCCAGAACACCGGGGAGCTGTTTTTT; CDR3aa: CASSPIRRSQNTGELFF
v_gene: TRBV7-2; len: 14; abundance: once; j_gene: TRBJ2-1; d_gene: TRBD2; CDR3nt: TGTGCCAGCAGCTCAGGGACTAGCGGGGGTGAGCAGTTCTTC; CDR3aa: CASSSGTSGGEQFF
v_gene: TRBV2; len: 14; abundance: few; j_gene: TRBJ1-2; d_gene: .; CDR3nt: TGTGCCAGCAGGGAACAGACATCTAACTATGGCTACACCTTC; CDR3aa: CASREQTSNYGYTF
v_gene: TRBV19; len: 16; abundance: once; j_gene: TRBJ2-3; d_gene: .; CDR3nt: TGTGCCTCCAACCCCCCACTGGGCCGGGGTGCAGATACGCAGTATTTT; CDR3aa: CASNPPLGRGADTQYF
v_gene: TRBV18; len: 14; abundance: .; j_gene: TRBJ2-7; d_gene: TRBD1; CDR3nt: TGTGCCAGCTCACCCCAGGGGGACACCTACGAGCAGTACTTC; CDR3aa: CASSPQGDTYEQYF
v_gene: TRBV30; len: 12; abundance: .; j_gene: TRBJ1-6; d_gene: .; CDR3nt: TGTGCCTGGAGTATCGGGGATTCACCCCTCCACTTT; CDR3aa: CAWSIGDSPLHF
v_gene: TRBV14; len: 14; abundance: .; j_gene: TRBJ2-2; d_gene: TRBD1; CDR3nt: TGTGCCAGCAGCCCCAGGGGGCTGACCGGGGAGCTGTTTTTT; CDR3aa: CASSPRGLTGELFF
v_gene: TRBV4-2; len: 14; abundance: .; j_gene: TRBJ1-1; d_gene: .; CDR3nt: TGTGCCAGCAGCCAAGATAACAGGATAACTGAAGCTTTCTTT; CDR3aa: CASSQDNRITEAFF
v_gene: TRBV28; len: 15; abundance: .; j_gene: TRBJ2-5; d_gene: TRBD1; CDR3nt: TGTGCCAGCAGTCAGCCGGGACAGGGGAGGAAGACCCAGTACTTC; CDR3aa: CASSQPGQGRKTQYF
v_gene: TRBV2; len: 15; abundance: .; j_gene: TRBJ2-1; d_gene: TRBD2; CDR3nt: TGTGCCAGCAGTCGGACTAGCGGGCGGGACAATGAGCAGTTCTTC; CDR3aa: CASSRTSGRDNEQFF
v_gene: TRBV20-1; len: 18; abundance: .; j_gene: TRBJ2-3; d_gene: TRBD2; CDR3nt: TGCAGTGCTAGTTTGTTTAGCGGGAGCCTTACCAGCACAGATACGCAGTATTTT; CDR3aa: CSASLFSGSLTSTDTQYF
v_gene: TRBV28; len: 15; abundance: .; j_gene: TRBJ2-1; d_gene: TRBD2; CDR3nt: TGTGCCAGCAGTCCCGGGACTAGCGGACTTAATGAGCAGTTCTTC; CDR3aa: CASSPGTSGLNEQFF
v_gene: TRBV9; len: 14; abundance: .; j_gene: TRBJ2-7; d_gene: TRBD1; CDR3nt: TGTGCCAGCAGCGTAAGACAGGGGGCCAACGAGCAGTACTTC; CDR3aa: CASSVRQGANEQYF
v_gene: TRBV5-8; len: 16; abundance: once; j_gene: TRBJ1-5; d_gene: .; CDR3nt: TGTGCCAGCAGCCCCCCGCGGGACCTTAGCAATCAGCCCCAGCATTTT; CDR3aa: CASSPPRDLSNQPQHF
v_gene: TRBV11-1; len: 14; abundance: .; j_gene: TRBJ2-5; d_gene: .; CDR3nt: TGTGCCAGCAGCTTAGTGGCTAGCCGAGAGACCCAGTACTTC; CDR3aa: CASSLVASRETQYF
v_gene: TRBV21-1; len: 13; abundance: .; j_gene: TRBJ2-1; d_gene: .; CDR3nt: TGTGCCAGCAGCAAAAAAGGAGCAAATGAGCAGTTCTTC; CDR3aa: CASSKKGANEQFF
v_gene: TRBV2; len: 14; abundance: .; j_gene: TRBJ1-1; d_gene: TRBD1; CDR3nt: TGTGCCAGCAGTGCCACAGGGGGTTGGATTGAAGCTTTCTTT; CDR3aa: CASSATGGWIEAFF
v_gene: TRBV24-1; len: 13; abundance: .; j_gene: TRBJ2-7; d_gene: TRBD2; CDR3nt: TGTGCCACCAGAAAGGGACTAGCGGACGAGCAGTACTTC; CDR3aa: CATRKGLADEQYF
v_gene: TRBV5-1; len: 15; abundance: .; j_gene: TRBJ1-1; d_gene: TRBD1; CDR3nt: TGCGCCAGCAGCCCGCGGACAGGCCAGAACACTGAAGCTTTCTTT; CDR3aa: CASSPRTGQNTEAFF
v_gene: TRBV3-1/TRBV3-2; len: 15; abundance: .; j_gene: TRBJ1-6; d_gene: TRBD1; CDR3nt: TGTGCCAGCAGCCAAGGAGGGACAGATAATTCACCCCTCCACTTT; CDR3aa: CASSQGGTDNSPLHF
v_gene: TRBV24-1; len: 14; abundance: .; j_gene: TRBJ2-1; d_gene: TRBD2; CDR3nt: TGTGCCACCAGGGGCGGGAGCTCCTACAATGAGCAGTTCTTC; CDR3aa: CATRGGSSYNEQFF
v_gene: TRBV18; len: 15; abundance: .; j_gene: TRBJ2-7; d_gene: TRBD2; CDR3nt: TGTGCCAGCTCACCCGGGACTAGTTCGGGCTACGAGCAGTACTTC; CDR3aa: CASSPGTSSGYEQYF
v_gene: TRBV5-1; len: 17; abundance: .; j_gene: TRBJ2-3; d_gene: TRBD2; CDR3nt: TGCGCCAGCAGCAACACGGGACTAGCGGGAGCCGCAGATACGCAGTATTTT; CDR3aa: CASSNTGLAGAADTQYF
v_gene: TRBV9; len: 14; abundance: .; j_gene: TRBJ2-1; d_gene: .; CDR3nt: TGTGCCAGCAGCGGGGGTCTTCGGGAGAATGAGCAGTTCTTC; CDR3aa: CASSGGLRENEQFF
v_gene: TRBV5-1; len: 17; abundance: few; j_gene: TRBJ2-2; d_gene: TRBD2; CDR3nt: TGCGCCAGCAGAACGGGACTAGCGGGAGCAAACACCGGGGAGCTGTTTTTT; CDR3aa: CASRTGLAGANTGELFF
v_gene: TRBV4-1; len: 16; abundance: few; j_gene: TRBJ2-7; d_gene: TRBD1; CDR3nt: TGCGCCAGCAGCCAAGAGGGGGACAGGGACTCCTACGAGCAGTACTTC; CDR3aa: CASSQEGDRDSYEQYF
v_gene: TRBV3-1/TRBV3-2; len: 15; abundance: .; j_gene: TRBJ2-2; d_gene: TRBD1; CDR3nt: TGTGCCAGCAGCCGACAGGGGGCGAACACCGGGGAGCTGTTTTTT; CDR3aa: CASSRQGANTGELFF
v_gene: TRBV12-5; len: 14; abundance: .; j_gene: TRBJ2-3; d_gene: .; CDR3nt: TGTGCTAGTGGCTCCTGGAGGGGAACAGATACGCAGTATTTT; CDR3aa: CASGSWRGTDTQYF
v_gene: TRBV11-2; len: 14; abundance: .; j_gene: TRBJ2-7; d_gene: .; CDR3nt: TGTGCCAGCAGCTTAGTGGGACACTCCTACGAGCAGTACTTC; CDR3aa: CASSLVGHSYEQYF
v_gene: TRBV24-1; len: 16; abundance: .; j_gene: TRBJ2-1; d_gene: .; CDR3nt: TGTGCCACCAGTGATTCTGAGGCTAGCTCCTACAATGAGCAGTTCTTC; CDR3aa: CATSDSEASSYNEQFF
v_gene: TRBV2; len: 15; abundance: .; j_gene: TRBJ1-2; d_gene: TRBD1; CDR3nt: TGTGCCAGCAGTGAAACAGGGGCTGGGAACTATGGCTACACCTTC; CDR3aa: CASSETGAGNYGYTF
v_gene: TRBV7-6; len: 16; abundance: .; j_gene: TRBJ2-3; d_gene: TRBD2; CDR3nt: TGTGCCAGCAGCGCGGGACTAGCGGAGCCCACAGATACGCAGTATTTT; CDR3aa: CASSAGLAEPTDTQYF
v_gene: TRBV29-1; len: 13; abundance: .; j_gene: TRBJ2-5; d_gene: TRBD1; CDR3nt: TGCAGCGCGAGACAGGGGCCACAAGAGACCCAGTACTTC; CDR3aa: CSARQGPQETQYF
v_gene: TRBV6-5; len: 13; abundance: .; j_gene: TRBJ1-1; d_gene: .; CDR3nt: TGTGCCAGCAGGGGACAACCGAACACTGAAGCTTTCTTT; CDR3aa: CASRGQPNTEAFF
v_gene: TRBV12-5; len: 20; abundance: .; j_gene: TRBJ2-1; d_gene: TRBD2; CDR3nt: TGTGCTAGTGGTCCCGCCTCGAGGGGACTAGCGGGAGGGGTAGACAATGAGCAGTTCTTC; CDR3aa: CASGPASRGLAGGVDNEQFF
v_gene: TRBV5-1; len: 14; abundance: .; j_gene: TRBJ1-6; d_gene: .; CDR3nt: TGCGCCAGCAGGACGGGGACGGGAGGTTCACCCCTCCACTTT; CDR3aa: CASRTGTGGSPLHF
v_gene: TRBV18; len: 13; abundance: .; j_gene: TRBJ2-7; d_gene: .; CDR3nt: TGTGCCAGCTCACCTCAAAAATCCTACGAGCAGTACTTC; CDR3aa: CASSPQKSYEQYF